The 8 T cell receptor beta chains presented below share a single source sample, sequenced in a study of response to subunit inactivated influenza vaccine. TCRdb reanalysed the RT-PCR reads using MiXCR and keeps one entry per CDR3 protein. The sample contains roughly 700,000 distinct CDR3 sequences, approximately 13% of which appear only once. Sequenced material: PBMCs from blood, taken about 14 days before vaccination. All receptors derive from a man aged 50-60 years who received an inactivated influenza vaccine.

V and J are TRBV2 and TRBJ2-7; no firm D call. The germline gives CDR1 SNHLY, CDR2 FYNNEI. The V and J ends lost 4 bases and 3 bases respectively, with 13 bases between them. This CDR3 contains 14 residues. The CDR3 region is CASSAGRAGYEQYF. The DNA for the CDR3 is TGTGCCAGCAGTGCGGGTCGGGCAGGCTACGAGCAGTACTTC.

This clonotype was picked up a small number of times. V usage is TRBV29-1 and J usage is TRBJ2-1, with 10 bases aligning to TRBD1. The germline gives CDR1 SQVTM, CDR2 ANQGSEA. V lost 5 bases and J lost 6; bases outside the gene matches: 4. The CDR3 totals 13 residues. The CDR3 bases are TGCAGCGTTCGGGACAGGGGAAGCAATGAGCAGTTCTTC. Translated, it gives CSVRDRGSNEQFF.

The chain uses TRBV6-2 or TRBV6-3 and TRBJ2-1; 13 bases line up with TRBD2. J gave up 9 bases and V 7 bases, and 12 bases lay outside the gene matches. CDR1 and CDR2 from the germline V gene are MNHEY and SVGEGT. The CDR3 loop spans 16 amino acids. The CDR3 sequence: CASIPTGTSGMGEQFF. The CDR3 bases are TGTGCCAGCATTCCAACCGGGACTAGCGGGATGGGTGAGCAGTTCTTC.

This clonotype came up a few times. Here the CDR3 reads CASSPLKGTANTGELFF. Written as DNA, the CDR3 is TGTGCCAGCTCACCACTTAAAGGGACTGCGAACACCGGGGAGCTGTTTTTT. The genes are TRBV18 and TRBJ2-2; D may be TRBD2 (6 bases). Germline V gene data show CDR1 as KGHSH and CDR2 as LQKENI. The CDR3 loop spans 17 amino acids. Deletions cut 1 base from V and 0 bases from J, with 12 bases between.

The V gene is TRBV7-9, the J gene TRBJ2-5, with 8 nucleotides matching TRBD1. The CDR3 sequence is 15 residues long. Germline V gene data show CDR1 as SEHNR and CDR2 as FQNEAQ (reference sequence). V trimming: 5 bases; J trimming: 5 bases; junction bases outside the gene matches: 10. In DNA form, the CDR3 reads TGTGCCAGCAGCCAGACAGGGGAGTTTGTGGAGACCCAGTACTTC. Its translation is CASSQTGEFVETQYF.

V is TRBV29-1 and J is TRBJ2-7; the D gene is possibly TRBD1 (5 bases). Per the germline V gene, CDR1 is SQVTM and CDR2 is ANQGSEA. CDR3 length: 14 amino acids. The ends were cut back, 2 bases at V and 1 base at J, with 12 bases in the middle. CDR3 amino acids: CSVELGDRSYEQYF. For the CDR3, the DNA is TGCAGCGTTGAATTGGGTGACAGATCCTACGAGCAGTACTTC.

The chain uses TRBV20-1 and TRBJ2-1; 8 positions match TRBD2. With 6 bases clipped from V and 6 bases from J, the junction kept 13 bases outside the gene matches. The germline V gene encodes CDR1 DFQATT and CDR2 SNEGSKA (reference sequence). The CDR3 runs to 15 residues. CDR3 protein: CSALTGTSRFNEQFF. The CDR3 region has the DNA TGCAGTGCCCTGACCGGGACTAGTCGATTCAATGAGCAGTTCTTC.

This clonotype has just a few counts. This chain links TRBV24-1 with TRBJ1-2; D not certain. Germline CDR1 and CDR2: KGHDR and SFDVKD. The germline V and J ends were trimmed by 1 base and 2 bases, with 7 bases remaining between them. The CDR3 runs to 14 residues. The CDR3 DNA follows: TGTGCCACCAGTGATTTTTCAAGAAACTATGGCTACACCTTC. This translates into CATSDFSRNYGYTF.